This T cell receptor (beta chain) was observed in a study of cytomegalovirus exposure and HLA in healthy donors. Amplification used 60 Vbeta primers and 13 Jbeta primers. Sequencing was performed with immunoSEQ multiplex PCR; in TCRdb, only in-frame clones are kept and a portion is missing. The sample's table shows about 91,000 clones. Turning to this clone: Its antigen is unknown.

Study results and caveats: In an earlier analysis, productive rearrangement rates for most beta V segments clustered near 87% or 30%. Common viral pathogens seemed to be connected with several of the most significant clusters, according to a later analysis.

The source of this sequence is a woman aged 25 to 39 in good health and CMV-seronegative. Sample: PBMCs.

The CDR3 region is CASSLKRVGETEAFF. CDR3 nucleotides: TGTGCCAGCAGCCTAAAACGGGTGGGTGAAACTGAAGCTTTCTTT. The V and J genes are TRBV5-4 and TRBJ1-1; D gene uncertain. Germline V gene data show CDR1 as SGHNT and CDR2 as YYREEE (reference sequence). Trimming removed 4 bases at V and 5 bases at J, with 18 bases between. This CDR3 has 15 residues.